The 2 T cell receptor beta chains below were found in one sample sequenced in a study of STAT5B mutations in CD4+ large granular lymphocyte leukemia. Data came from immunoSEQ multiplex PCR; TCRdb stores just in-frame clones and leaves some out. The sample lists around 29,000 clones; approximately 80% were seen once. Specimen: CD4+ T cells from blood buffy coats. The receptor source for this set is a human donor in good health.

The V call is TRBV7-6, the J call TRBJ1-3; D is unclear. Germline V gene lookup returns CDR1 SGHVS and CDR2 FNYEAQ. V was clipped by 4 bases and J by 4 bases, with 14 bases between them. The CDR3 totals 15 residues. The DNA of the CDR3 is TGTGCCAGCAGCTGGTCCGAAGAGCCGGGAAACACCATATATTTT. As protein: CASSWSEEPGNTIYF.

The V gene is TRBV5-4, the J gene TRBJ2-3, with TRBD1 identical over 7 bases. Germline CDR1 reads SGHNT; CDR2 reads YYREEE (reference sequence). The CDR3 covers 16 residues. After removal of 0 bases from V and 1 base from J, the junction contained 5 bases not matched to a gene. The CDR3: CASSLDRDRRTDTQYF. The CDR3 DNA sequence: TGTGCCAGCAGCTTGGACCGGGACAGACGCACAGATACGCAGTATTTT. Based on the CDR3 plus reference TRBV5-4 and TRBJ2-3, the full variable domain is ETGVTQSPTHLIKTRGQQVTLRCSSQSGHNTVSWYQQALGQGPQFIFQYYREEENGRGNFPPRFSGLQFPNYSSELNVNALELDDSALYLCASSLDRDRRTDTQYFGPGTRLTVL.